This passage covers 29 T cell receptor beta chains from one sample sequenced in a study of beta chain features in type 1 diabetes. Whole-study results and caveats: Moderately but significantly shorter TCRB CDR3s were found in Type 1 diabetes patients in all four CD4+ subsets.

As every portion of the isolated RNA was reverse transcribed, the sequencing read expressed TCRB transcripts. Repertoires were generated with immunoSEQ multiplex PCR, while TCRdb's copy carries only in-frame clones and drops some. The sample has about 99,000 clones, 28% seen once. Antigens for these TCRs are unknown. Specimen: central memory CD4+ T cells from blood. The receptors originated from a woman aged 18-29 years with type 1 diabetes.

The rearrangement links TRBV18 to TRBJ2-5; 13 bases agree with TRBD2. V dropped 2 bases and J dropped 5; count of bases not matched to a gene: 5. The CDR3 is 16 residues long. In germline, CDR1 is KGHSH, CDR2 LQKENI. The CDR3 region has the DNA TGTGCCAGCTCACCAAGACTAGCGGGAGGACACGAGACCCAGTACTTC. This translates into CASSPRLAGGHETQYF.

This chain uses TRBV7-9 with TRBJ2-3; D might be TRBD1 (6 bases). Germline lookup yields CDR1 SEHNR and CDR2 FQNEAQ (reference sequence). CDR3 length: 17 residues. V lost 1 base and J lost 4, with 18 bases in between. The CDR3 reads CASSLGQGRIVADTQYF. CDR3 bases: TGTGCCAGCAGCTTAGGGCAGGGGCGAATAGTCGCAGATACGCAGTATTTT.

The genes are TRBV7-9 and TRBJ2-5; D uncertain. The V gene's germline CDR1 is SEHNR and CDR2 FQNEAQ (reference sequence). V was trimmed by 1 base and J by 5 bases, leaving 11 bases between them. CDR3 length equals 14 residues. CDR3 bases: TGTGCCAGCAGCTTAGGGGCCCACTGGGAGACCCAGTACTTC. This translates into CASSLGAHWETQYF.

The chain uses TRBV10-3 and TRBJ2-1, with 9 bases lining up with TRBD1. The germline V gene has CDR1 ENHRY and CDR2 SYGVKD. Trimming cost V 3 bases and J 7 bases; bases outside gene matches: 13. The CDR3 totals 17 residues. The CDR3: CAISDSRGTGLGNEQFF. CDR3 sequence (DNA): TGTGCCATCAGTGACTCCCGCGGGACAGGGTTGGGGAATGAGCAGTTCTTC.

The CDR3 region is CASSPSGQFYEQYF. The CDR3 region has the DNA TGTGCCAGCTCACCCTCGGGACAGTTCTACGAGCAGTACTTC. The chain joins TRBV18 to TRBJ2-7, with 7 nucleotides matching TRBD1. From germline, CDR1 is KGHSH and CDR2 LQKENI. This CDR3 is built from 14 residues. The ends lost 3 bases at V and 3 bases at J; junction bases unmatched: 5.

The CDR3 loop reads CASSPPRQGPNEKLFF. CDR3 nucleotides: TGTGCCAGCAGCCCCCCCCGACAGGGTCCAAATGAAAAACTGTTTTTT. The genes are TRBV2 and TRBJ1-4; 7 positions match TRBD1. Trimming at V came to 6 bases and at J to 5 bases, leaving 12 bases not matched to a gene. The CDR3 runs 16 residues. Per germline, CDR1 SNHLY and CDR2 FYNNEI.

CDR3: CASGQSRVGEQYF. Written as DNA, the CDR3 is TGTGCCAGCGGTCAGAGCAGGGTGGGAGAGCAGTACTTC. J is TRBJ2-7 and V is TRBV7-8, with D perhaps matching TRBD1 (5 bases). The CDR3 runs 13 residues. V lost 8 bases to trimming and J lost 7 bases, with 18 bases between them. CDR1 is SGHVS and CDR2 is FQNEAQ in the germline V gene.

This clone appeared a single time. The V gene is TRBV16, the J gene TRBJ1-1, with D unclear. There are 15 residues in the CDR3. The germline gives CDR1 KGHSY, CDR2 FQNENV. With 0 bases removed from V and 1 base from J, the gap between germline ends came to 9 bases. Here the CDR3 reads CASSQSAAANTEAFF. CDR3 coding DNA: TGTGCCAGCAGCCAATCGGCGGCAGCGAACACTGAAGCTTTCTTT. Full variable domain (missing parts from reference TRBV16 and TRBJ1-1): GEEVAQTPKHLVRGEGQKAKLYCAPIKGHSYVFWYQQVLKNEFKFLISFQNENVFDETGMPKERFSAKCLPNSPCSLEIQATKLEDSAVYFCASSQSAAANTEAFFGQGTRLTVV.

A few counts support this clone. The chain carries TRBV7-2 and TRBJ1-1; D is unclear. The CDR3 runs 13 residues. V was cut by 2 bases and J by 6 bases, with 10 bases left in between. CDR1 SGHTA and CDR2 FQGNSA come from the germline V gene. The CDR3 DNA sequence: TGTGCCAGCAGCTTATTAGGGAGTCCTGAAGCTTTCTTT. Its translation is CASSLLGSPEAFF.

Written as DNA, the CDR3 is TGTGCCTGGAGCCGGACAGGGGGGATCCCTAACTATGGCTACACCTTC. This gives the protein CAWSRTGGIPNYGYTF. The gene calls are TRBV30 and TRBJ1-2; TRBD1 agrees at 10 bases. Trimming took 3 bases from V and 0 from J; bases not matched to a gene: 7. This CDR3 has 16 amino acids. CDR1 and CDR2 from the germline V gene are GTSNPN and SVGIG (reference sequence).

This clone was seen only a few times. The V call is TRBV7-2, the J call TRBJ2-1; no reliable D call. V shed 4 bases and J shed 7 bases, with 17 bases lying between them. This CDR3 has 15 residues. The germline V gene encodes CDR1 SGHTA and CDR2 FQGNSA. This CDR3 is CASSSRISVGNEQFF. In DNA, the CDR3 is TGTGCCAGCAGCTCGCGAATCTCAGTCGGGAATGAGCAGTTCTTC. The whole variable domain, filled in from reference TRBV7-2 and TRBJ2-1, reads GAGVSQSPSNKVTEKGKDVELRCDPISGHTALYWYRQSLGQGLEFLIYFQGNSAPDKSGLPSDRFSAERTGGSVSTLTIQRTQQEDSAVYLCASSSRISVGNEQFFGPGTRLTVL.

The sample holds many counts of this clone. The chain links TRBV5-1 to TRBJ2-7; D is perhaps TRBD1 (6 bases). Trimming pared 3 bases from V and 2 bases from J, leaving 12 bases between. The germline V gene encodes CDR1 SGHRS and CDR2 YFSETQ. The CDR3 is made up of 14 amino acids. In DNA form, the CDR3 reads TGCGCCAGCAGCTCGACAGGTGGGGCCTACGAGCAGTACTTC. Protein: CASSSTGGAYEQYF.

V usage is TRBV7-2 and J usage is TRBJ2-7; D is ambiguous. Germline assignment: CDR1 SGHTA and CDR2 FQGNSA. This CDR3 is 16 amino acids long. Trimming cost V 2 bases and J 0 bases, with 14 bases left between them. CDR3 sequence reads: CASSLWAGSTSYEQYF. CDR3 sequence (DNA): TGTGCCAGCAGCTTATGGGCAGGCAGTACCTCCTACGAGCAGTACTTC.

The chain links TRBV10-2 to TRBJ2-7; 9 bases are shared with TRBD1. From germline, CDR1 is WSHSY and CDR2 SAAADI. V lost 8 bases and J lost 1; bases outside the gene matches: 9. CDR3 length: 15 residues. The CDR3 reads CASRNAGQGSYEQYF. CDR3 coding DNA: TGCGCCAGCCGTAATGCGGGACAGGGATCCTACGAGCAGTACTTC.

The rearrangement uses TRBV7-8 and TRBJ2-5; 8 bases agree with TRBD2. This CDR3 has 15 amino acids. The germline V gene encodes CDR1 SGHVS and CDR2 FQNEAQ. Losses at the gene ends were 2 bases for V and 5 bases for J; bases not matched to a gene: 7. CDR3 sequence (DNA): TGTGCCAGCAGCTTACGAGCGGGAGTAGGGGAGACCCAGTACTTC. It specifies CASSLRAGVGETQYF.

The chain has TRBV30 and TRBJ2-3; D not resolved. Trimming stripped 4 bases from V and 1 base from J, with 12 bases between. This CDR3 is 14 amino acids long. CDR1 and CDR2 from the germline V gene are GTSNPN and SVGIG (reference sequence). The CDR3 reads CAWTQWSGTDTQYF. Here the CDR3 DNA reads TGTGCCTGGACCCAGTGGAGTGGCACAGATACGCAGTATTTT.

This clone turned up a few times. The chain couples TRBV7-3 to TRBJ2-1; D gene uncertain. The CDR3 sequence is 14 residues long. The germline V and J ends were trimmed by 5 bases and 0 bases, with 8 bases remaining between them. Germline V gives CDR1 SGHTA, CDR2 FQGTGA. In DNA form, the CDR3 reads TGTGCCAGCAGCCGCGGCAGCTCCTACAATGAGCAGTTCTTC. Its protein is CASSRGSSYNEQFF.

The V gene is TRBV5-4, the J gene TRBJ1-4; TRBD1 might be the D (5 bases). From germline, CDR1 is SGHNT and CDR2 YYREEE (reference sequence). The germline V and J ends were trimmed by 4 bases and 8 bases, with 15 bases remaining between them. The CDR3 totals 14 residues. In DNA, the CDR3 is TGTGCCAGCAGCCCCCCAGGGCGGGAAGAAAAACTGTTTTTT. This sequence encodes CASSPPGREEKLFF.

The V and J genes are TRBV11-2 and TRBJ2-2; weak D call: TRBD1 (5 bases). The V and J ends lost 3 bases and 6 bases respectively, with 8 bases between them. Germline V lookup: CDR1 SGHAT, CDR2 FQNNGV. There are 13 residues in the CDR3. The CDR3 coding sequence is TGTGCCAGCAGCTTCAGGGTGCCCGGGGAGCTGTTTTTT. The encoded protein is CASSFRVPGELFF.

The gene calls are TRBV4-3 and TRBJ2-3; the match to TRBD2 covers 11 bases. Germline-derived CDR1 and CDR2 are LGHNA and YSLEER. V lost 0 bases and J lost 5; bases outside the gene matches: 13. This CDR3 spans 19 amino acids. The CDR3, as DNA: TGCGCCAGCAGCCAAGATGGACAGGCCCTAGCGGGAGGACGAGATACGCAGTATTTT. This translates into CASSQDGQALAGGRDTQYF.

The V call is TRBV30, the J call TRBJ2-3, with 8 bases that match TRBD2. V was pared by 5 bases and J by 1 base, with 5 bases of the junction left unmatched. From germline, CDR1 is GTSNPN and CDR2 SVGIG (reference sequence). The CDR3 length is 14 residues. In DNA, the CDR3 is TGTGCCTGGGTCAGCGGGAGTGGCACAGATACGCAGTATTTT. It translates to CAWVSGSGTDTQYF.

This sequence joins TRBV4-1 and TRBJ1-2; TRBD1 matches 8 bases. V was clipped by 1 base and J by 5 bases; unmatched bases: 0. The germline V gene encodes CDR1 MGHRA and CDR2 YSYEKL. This CDR3 has 13 amino acids. The CDR3 DNA is TGCGCCAGCAGCCAAGGGACAGGGTATGGCTACACCTTC. It specifies CASSQGTGYGYTF.

In this sample, this clone turned up a few times. J is TRBJ2-7 and V is TRBV5-1; 10 bases match TRBD1. V was pared by 0 bases and J by 6 bases, with 9 bases of the junction left unmatched. This CDR3 spans 16 amino acids. Germline-derived CDR1 and CDR2 are SGHRS and YFSETQ. CDR3 residues: CASSLAVGTGVAEQYF. CDR3 nucleotide sequence: TGCGCCAGCAGCTTGGCCGTCGGGACAGGGGTAGCCGAGCAGTACTTC.

The V and J genes are TRBV5-8 and TRBJ2-1, with a possible D match to TRBD1 (6 bases). Germline-derived CDR1 and CDR2 are SGHTS and YDEGEE. Trimming left V 0 bases short and J 0 bases short, with 13 bases between. The CDR3 has 17 amino acids. The CDR3 DNA follows: TGTGCCAGCAGCTTGGGGGACATCAGGAGCTCCTACAATGAGCAGTTCTTC. Translation gives CASSLGDIRSSYNEQFF.

On this clone: An end of the junction does not agree with germline; a read error may underlie this. The V gene is TRBV30, the J gene TRBJ2-2, with a tentative D call TRBD2 (6 bases). From germline, CDR1 is GTSNPN and CDR2 SVGIG (reference sequence). The CDR3 sequence is 12 residues long. CDR3 bases: TGTGCCGGGAGGTTTCTAGGCGGGGAGCTGTTTTTT. Translation gives CAGRFLGGELFF.

CDR3 amino acids: CASTPGGRRSYEQYF. The CDR3 DNA sequence: TGTGCCAGCACACCAGGGGGCCGGAGGTCCTACGAGCAGTACTTC. The chain employs TRBV27 and TRBJ2-7, with 8 bases that match TRBD1. In germline, CDR1 is MNHEY, CDR2 SMNVEV (reference sequence). Trimming took 7 bases from V and 1 from J; bases not matched to a gene: 9. The CDR3 sequence is 15 residues long.

This sequence joins TRBV28 and TRBJ1-2, with D perhaps TRBD1 (5 bases). The CDR3 sequence is 15 residues long. The V gene's germline CDR1 is MDHEN and CDR2 SYDVKM. V was clipped by 8 bases and J by 2 bases, with 18 bases between them. CDR3: CASSLRVAGNYGYTF. The CDR3 DNA reads as TGTGCCAGCTCCCTTAGGGTCGCAGGGAACTATGGCTACACCTTC.

Only one count was recorded for this clone. This sequence joins TRBV7-9 and TRBJ2-3, with 7 nucleotides matching TRBD2. This CDR3 is built from 15 residues. V lost 6 bases to trimming and J lost 2 bases; unmatched junction nucleotides: 8. Germline V CDR1 and CDR2: SEHNR, FQNEAQ (reference sequence). CDR3 sequence (DNA): TGTGCCAGCAGGTCACTAGCGAGTACCACAGATACGCAGTATTTT. Its translation is CASRSLASTTDTQYF.

Notes on this clone: Other nucleotide sequences from this sample produce the same CDR3. This rearrangement joins TRBV27 to TRBJ2-7; D ambiguous. The germline V gene has CDR1 MNHEY and CDR2 SMNVEV (reference sequence). There are 14 residues in the CDR3. The V end was cut by 3 bases, the J end by 0 bases, with 9 bases between. The CDR3 bases are TGTGCCAGCAGTTTCTCGGGTAGCTCCTACGAGCAGTACTTC. Translation: CASSFSGSSYEQYF.